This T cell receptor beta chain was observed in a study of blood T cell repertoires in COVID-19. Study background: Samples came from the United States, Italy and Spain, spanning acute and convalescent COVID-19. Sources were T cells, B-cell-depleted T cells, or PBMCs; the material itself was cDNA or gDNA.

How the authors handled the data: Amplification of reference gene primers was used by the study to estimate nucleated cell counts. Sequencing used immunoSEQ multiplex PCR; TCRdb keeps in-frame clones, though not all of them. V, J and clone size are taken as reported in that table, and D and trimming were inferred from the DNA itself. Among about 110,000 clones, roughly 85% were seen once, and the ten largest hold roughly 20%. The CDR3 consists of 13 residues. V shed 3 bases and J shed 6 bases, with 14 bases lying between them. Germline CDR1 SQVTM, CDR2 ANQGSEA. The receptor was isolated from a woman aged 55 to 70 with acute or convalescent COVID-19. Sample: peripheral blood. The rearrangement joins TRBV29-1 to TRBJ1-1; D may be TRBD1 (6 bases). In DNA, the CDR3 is TGCAGCGTTGAGGGAGGGGGAGGTTCTGAAGCTTTCTTT. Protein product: CSVEGGGGSEAFF.